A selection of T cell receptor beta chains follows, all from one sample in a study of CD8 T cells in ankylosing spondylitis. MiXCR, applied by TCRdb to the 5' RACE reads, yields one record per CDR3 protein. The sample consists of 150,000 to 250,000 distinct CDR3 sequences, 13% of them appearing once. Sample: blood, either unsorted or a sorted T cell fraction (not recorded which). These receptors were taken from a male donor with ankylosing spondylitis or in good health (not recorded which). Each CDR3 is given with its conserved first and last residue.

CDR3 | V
CASGGQASADTQYF | TRBV13
CASSLGEAFYNEQFF | TRBV5-1
CAPISRNEAFF | TRBV4-1
CASSQEMETQYF | TRBV14
CASSSDSRATKNIQYF | TRBV2
CASSEWRLSNEQFF | TRBV6-1
CASSQVYSNQPQHF | TRBV4-1
CSARPFDGGGTDTQYF | TRBV20-1
CATGRDTEAFF | TRBV7-9
CASSTREENTQYF | TRBV5-6
CASSELSTIGELFF | TRBV6-1
CASSLFTRLNTEAFF | TRBV7-6
CSATPDHLYNEQFF | TRBV20-1
CSAREQLGNYGYTF | TRBV20-1
CSARNAGQGSNQPQHF | TRBV20-1
CASTLGGGRRETQYF | TRBV12-3/TRBV12-4
CASSQRWSDTQYF | TRBV4-1
CASSEGGAQPQHF | TRBV2
CASSSPSRTVYSGANVLTF | TRBV11-2
CSASPTSGSAPRYNEQFF | TRBV20-1
CASSLVVPKRSSYNEQFF | TRBV7-8
CSVEEEGGGQPQHF | TRBV29-1